A single sample gave rise to the 8 T cell receptor beta chains below, sequenced in a study of beta chain features in type 1 diabetes. Whole-study results and caveats: Significant though moderate, a shortening of TCRB CDR3s appeared in all four CD4+ subsets of Type 1 diabetes patients.

Reverse transcribing all isolated RNA meant expressed TCRB transcripts were sequenced. The table came from immunoSEQ multiplex PCR; TCRdb's copy has only in-frame clones and leaves some out. The table has tens of thousands of clones, about 69% seen once. No antigen has been identified for these receptors. Sequenced material: Tregs from blood. The receptor source for this set is a man aged 18 to 30 with type 1 diabetes.

The rearrangement uses TRBV2 and TRBJ2-7, with 7 bases that match TRBD1. V shed 8 bases and J 5 bases; nucleotides not matched to a gene: 6. Germline values: CDR1 SNHLY, CDR2 FYNNEI. This CDR3 region has 12 residues. The CDR3 DNA follows: TGTGCCAGCCACAAAGGGGGCCACGAGCAGTACTTC. Translating gives CASHKGGHEQYF.

Comment on this clone: This sample also contains other DNA sequences that code for the same CDR3. The chain combines TRBV19 with TRBJ2-1, with TRBD2 identical over 10 bases. Germline-derived CDR1 and CDR2 are LNHDA and SQIVND (reference sequence). V was clipped by 6 bases and J by 0 bases; unmatched bases: 2. The CDR3 length is 15 residues. The CDR3 region has the DNA TGTGCCAGTAGATCTAGCGGGAGCTCCTACAATGAGCAGTTCTTC. It encodes CASRSSGSSYNEQFF.

V gene TRBV10-1 combines with J gene TRBJ2-1, with TRBD2 matching 8 bases. Germline assignment: CDR1 WNHNN and CDR2 SYGVQD (reference sequence). With V trimmed by 6 bases and J by 6 bases, 4 bases remained unmatched. This CDR3 contains 13 residues. CDR3 sequence: CASSGTRRNEQFF. CDR3 sequence (DNA): TGCGCCAGCAGCGGGACTAGACGCAATGAGCAGTTCTTC.

The chain joins TRBV28 to TRBJ1-1; D might be TRBD1 (6 bases). V was cut by 5 bases and J by 2 bases, with 9 bases left in between. The CDR3 is 13 residues long. Germline-derived CDR1 and CDR2 are MDHEN and SYDVKM. Written as DNA, the CDR3 is TGTGCCAGCAGTGGCAGGGGTAACACTGAAGCTTTCTTT. Translated: CASSGRGNTEAFF.

This clone was seen a few times. The chain links TRBV6-6 to TRBJ1-5; D is perhaps TRBD1 (6 bases). Germline values: CDR1 MNHNY, CDR2 SVGAGI (reference sequence). The V and J ends lost 2 bases and 9 bases respectively, with 17 bases between them. This CDR3 region has 15 residues. CDR3 in amino acids: CASSYPTGPQSPQHF. CDR3 coding DNA: TGTGCCAGCAGTTACCCTACAGGGCCTCAGTCGCCCCAGCATTTT.

The chain combines TRBV2 with TRBJ1-6; 7 bases line up with TRBD1. The CDR3 has 14 amino acids. V shed 6 bases and J 8 bases; nucleotides not matched to a gene: 7. Germline CDR1 reads SNHLY; CDR2 reads FYNNEI. Here the CDR3 reads CASSDRVRYSPLHF. The CDR3 nucleotides are TGTGCCAGCAGCGACAGGGTTAGGTATTCACCCCTCCACTTT.

This rearrangement joins TRBV5-4 to TRBJ2-2; TRBD1 matches at 7 bases. Germline V gene lookup returns CDR1 SGHNT and CDR2 YYREEE (reference sequence). There are 15 residues in the CDR3. The V gene end was trimmed by 0 bases and the J gene end by 2 bases; junction bases not matched to a gene: 1. This CDR3 is CASSLAGGNTGELFF. DNA of the CDR3: TGTGCCAGCAGCTTGGCAGGGGGAAACACCGGGGAGCTGTTTTTT. Based on the CDR3 plus reference TRBV5-4 and TRBJ2-2, the full variable domain is ETGVTQSPTHLIKTRGQQVTLRCSSQSGHNTVSWYQQALGQGPQFIFQYYREEENGRGNFPPRFSGLQFPNYSSELNVNALELDDSALYLCASSLAGGNTGELFFGEGSRLTVL.

This clone was counted only a few times. This rearrangement joins TRBV7-2 to TRBJ2-7; the D is unclear. Trimming removed 1 base from V and 2 bases from J, with 6 bases in between. In germline, CDR1 is SGHTA, CDR2 FQGNSA. There are 13 residues in the CDR3. CDR3 region: CASSLVTAYEQYF. The CDR3 DNA is TGTGCCAGCAGCTTAGTAACAGCCTACGAGCAGTACTTC. The full variable domain, with the rest looked up from reference TRBV7-2 and TRBJ2-7, is GAGVSQSPSNKVTEKGKDVELRCDPISGHTALYWYRQSLGQGLEFLIYFQGNSAPDKSGLPSDRFSAERTGGSVSTLTIQRTQQEDSAVYLCASSLVTAYEQYFGPGTRLTVT.